The following is a T cell receptor beta chain sequence with its context. The antigen remains unidentified. The record originates from a study of CD8+ T cells in alopecia areata. About the research overall: It was oral tofacitinib, at 5 to 10 mg twice daily, that treated patients received. After 6 to 18 months of tofacitinib, follow-up continued 6 months off drug.

Documented treatment: oral pan-JAK inhibitor, 5-10 mg twice daily. Cell sorting on a FACSAria was used to separate CD4+ and CD8+ T cells from the PBMCs. As the sequencing template, cDNA was produced by extracting RNA and reverse transcribing it. The repertoire was sequenced with immunoSEQ multiplex PCR; TCRdb's copy has only in-frame clones and lacks some. The table lists about 42,000 clones, over 85% of them singletons. Study-wide results and limits: Sequencing of scalp samples also includes resident alphabeta T cells from normal skin.

The CDR3 length is 17 residues. Per germline, CDR1 LGHNA and CDR2 YNFKEQ. V lost 0 bases and J 0 bases, leaving 15 bases between the germline ends. V and J are TRBV4-2 and TRBJ2-7; D perhaps matches TRBD2 (6 bases). The specimen comprised CD8+ T cells sorted from blood, sampled at week 24, from a patient treated with tofacitinib. This sequence was found in a human donor with alopecia areata. The CDR3 sequence is CASSQEEGIFSSYEQYF. The CDR3 coding sequence is TGTGCCAGCAGCCAAGAGGAGGGCATCTTCAGCTCCTACGAGCAGTACTTC.